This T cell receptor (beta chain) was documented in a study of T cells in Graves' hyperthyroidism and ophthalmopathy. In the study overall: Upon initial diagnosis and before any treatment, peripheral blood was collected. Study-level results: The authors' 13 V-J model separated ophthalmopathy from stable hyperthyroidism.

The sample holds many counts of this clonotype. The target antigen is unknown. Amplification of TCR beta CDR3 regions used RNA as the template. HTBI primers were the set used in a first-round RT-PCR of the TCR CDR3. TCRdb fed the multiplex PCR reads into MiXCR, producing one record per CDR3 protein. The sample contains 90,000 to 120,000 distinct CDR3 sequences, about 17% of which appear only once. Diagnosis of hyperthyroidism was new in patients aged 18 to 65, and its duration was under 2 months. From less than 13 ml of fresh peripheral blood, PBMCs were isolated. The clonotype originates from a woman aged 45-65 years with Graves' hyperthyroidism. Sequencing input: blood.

The CDR3 DNA follows: TGTGCCAGCAGCCCGGAGAACAGGGGCTGGGAGACCCAGTACTTC. Translating gives CASSPENRGWETQYF. The chain joins TRBV7-2 to TRBJ2-5; 7 nucleotides line up with TRBD1. This CDR3 region has 15 residues. In germline, CDR1 is SGHTA, CDR2 FQGNSA. Trimming at V came to 5 bases and at J to 5 bases, leaving 11 bases not matched to a gene.